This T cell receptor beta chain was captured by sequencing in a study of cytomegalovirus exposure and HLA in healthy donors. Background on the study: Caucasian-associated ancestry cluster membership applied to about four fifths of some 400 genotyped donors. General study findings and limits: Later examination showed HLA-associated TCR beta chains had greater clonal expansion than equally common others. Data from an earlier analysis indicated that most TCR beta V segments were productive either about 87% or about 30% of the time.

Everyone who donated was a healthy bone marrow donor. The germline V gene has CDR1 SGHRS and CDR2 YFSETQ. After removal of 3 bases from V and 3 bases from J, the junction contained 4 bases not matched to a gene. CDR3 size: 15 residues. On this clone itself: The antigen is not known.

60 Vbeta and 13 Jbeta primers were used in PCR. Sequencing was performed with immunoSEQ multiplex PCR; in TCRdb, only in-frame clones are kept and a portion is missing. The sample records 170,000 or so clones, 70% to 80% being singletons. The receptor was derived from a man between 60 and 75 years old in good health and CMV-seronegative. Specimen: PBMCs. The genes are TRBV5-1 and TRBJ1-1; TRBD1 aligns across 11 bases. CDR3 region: CASSSGQGGHTEAFF. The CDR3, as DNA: TGCGCCAGCAGCTCGGGACAGGGGGGGCACACTGAAGCTTTCTTT.